One T cell receptor (beta chain) is described in this entry. Its specificity is not known. These data belong to a study of graft-versus-host responses after intestinal transplantation. Study conclusions and caveats: Early HvG declines after transplant were associated with peak circulating GvH clone levels.

Germline loops: CDR1 MNHNS, CDR2 SASEGT. CDR3 length: 15 residues. V lost 5 bases to trimming and J lost 5 bases, with 18 bases between them. Sequencing used immunoSEQ multiplex PCR; TCRdb keeps in-frame clones, though not all of them. The sample lists approximately 120,000 clones; approximately 94% were seen once. The material was unstimulated CD4+ T cells sorted from spleen or lymph node cells, obtained before intestinal transplant. The receptor was isolated from a human donor who received an intestinal transplant. The chain combines TRBV6-1 with TRBJ1-2; a possible D gene is TRBD1 (6 bases). This chain's CDR3 is CASSQQGSVPYGYTF. CDR3 nucleotide sequence: TGTGCCAGCAGTCAACAGGGATCTGTGCCTTATGGCTACACCTTC.